Shown below are 29 T cell receptor beta chains from a single sample sequenced in a study of blood T cell repertoires in COVID-19. Measured with immunoSEQ multiplex PCR; TCRdb has only the in-frame clones, and not every one. The sample holds 300,000 or so clones, roughly 90% seen once. Sequenced: peripheral blood. These receptors came from a man aged 18 to 30 who had recovered from COVID-19.

The chain uses TRBV19 and TRBJ1-5, with 8 nucleotides matching TRBD1. Germline CDR1 is LNHDA and CDR2 is SQIVND (reference sequence). V was clipped by 9 bases and J by 11 bases; unmatched bases: 9. The CDR3 sequence is 12 residues long. The CDR3 DNA sequence: TGTGCCAGCGGACAGGGCTGGGAGGCCCAGCATTTT. This codes for CASGQGWEAQHF.

J is TRBJ2-1 and V is TRBV7-3; 11 bases agree with TRBD2. V gave up 5 bases and J gave up 9 bases; unmatched junction bases: 9. Germline CDR1 reads SGHTA; CDR2 reads FQGTGA. The CDR3 has 15 amino acids. The CDR3 DNA reads as TGTGCCAGCAGCCCTAGCGGGGGGTCTAGGTTTGAGCAGTTCTTC. As protein: CASSPSGGSRFEQFF.

This rearrangement joins TRBV14 to TRBJ2-7; tentative D call: TRBD1 (7 bases). Germline CDR1 SGHDN, CDR2 FVKESK. This CDR3 spans 16 amino acids. Deletions cut 2 bases from V and 3 bases from J, with 17 bases between. CDR3 amino acids: CASSQWRGTDHYEQYF. In DNA form, the CDR3 reads TGTGCCAGCAGCCAATGGAGGGGGACAGACCACTACGAGCAGTACTTC.

This clone appeared once. The gene calls are TRBV25-1 and TRBJ1-2, with 9 bases fitting TRBD1. Per germline, CDR1 MGHDK and CDR2 SYGVNS. CDR3 length: 13 residues. Trimming took 8 bases from V and 6 from J; bases not matched to a gene: 7. Here the CDR3 DNA reads TGTGCCAGCTGGGACAGGGACGTAAATGGCTACACCTTC. Its translation: CASWDRDVNGYTF.

The chain employs TRBV12-5 and TRBJ2-7; a possible D gene is TRBD1 (6 bases). Germline lookup yields CDR1 LGHNT and CDR2 FRNRAP. CDR3 length: 17 amino acids. Trimming removed 0 bases from V and 4 bases from J, with 19 bases in between. In DNA form, the CDR3 reads TGTGCTAGTGGTTTGGTAGATCCAGGGGTGGCCCCATACGAGCAGTACTTC. Its translation: CASGLVDPGVAPYEQYF.

This rearrangement joins TRBV7-2 to TRBJ2-3; 10 bases agree with TRBD1. The V gene end was trimmed by 5 bases and the J gene end by 1 base; junction bases not matched to a gene: 3. In germline, CDR1 is SGHTA, CDR2 FQGNSA. The CDR3 contains 15 residues. The CDR3 DNA sequence: TGTGCCAGCAGCGGGACAGGGGTCCGCACAGATACGCAGTATTTT. Protein sequence: CASSGTGVRTDTQYF.

The rearrangement joins TRBV11-1 to TRBJ2-2; D is uncertain. Germline V gene lookup returns CDR1 SGHAT and CDR2 FQDESV (reference sequence). This CDR3 contains 13 residues. Trimming left V 2 bases short and J 1 base short, with 2 bases between. This CDR3 is CASSLQNTGELFF. CDR3 nucleotide sequence: TGTGCCAGCAGCTTACAGAACACCGGGGAGCTGTTTTTT.

With regard to this clone: The sample holds other DNA sequences that translate to the same CDR3. The chain couples TRBV3-1 (or the pseudogene TRBV3-2) to TRBJ2-1; 10 bases are a match to TRBD2. The ends lost 3 bases at V and 9 bases at J; junction bases unmatched: 11. Germline assignment: CDR1 LGHDT and CDR2 YNNKEL (reference sequence). The CDR3 runs to 16 residues. CDR3 nucleotides: TGTGCCAGCAGCCAGGTCCTCAGCGGGAGGGGAACTGAGCAGTTCTTC. Translation gives CASSQVLSGRGTEQFF.

The chain links TRBV18 to TRBJ2-5; 7 positions match TRBD2. CDR1 KGHSH and CDR2 LQKENI come from the germline V gene. V lost 2 bases to trimming and J lost 5 bases; unmatched junction nucleotides: 5. This CDR3 is 14 amino acids long. CDR3: CASSPEAGLETQYF. The CDR3 DNA reads as TGTGCCAGCTCACCAGAAGCGGGGTTGGAGACCCAGTACTTC. Using reference TRBV18 and TRBJ2-5 for the parts outside the CDR3, the full variable domain is NAGVMQNPRHLVRRRGQEARLRCSPMKGHSHVYWYRQLPEEGLKFMVYLQKENIIDESGMPKERFSAEFPKEGPSILRIQQVVRGDSAAYFCASSPEAGLETQYFGPGTRLLVL.

The chain links TRBV7-2 to TRBJ1-2; no reliable D call. In germline, CDR1 is SGHTA, CDR2 FQGNSA. The CDR3 is 14 residues long. V lost 1 base to trimming and J lost 4 bases, with 10 bases between them. This CDR3 is CASSLGHPTYGYTF. CDR3 nucleotide sequence: TGTGCCAGCAGCTTAGGACACCCGACCTATGGCTACACCTTC.

CDR3 in DNA: TGTGCCAGCAGCCCGACAGCTACTTACTATGGCTACACCTTC. Its translation: CASSPTATYYGYTF. V is TRBV3-1 (or the pseudogene TRBV3-2) and J is TRBJ1-2, with D tentatively TRBD1 (5 bases). Trimming removed 4 bases from V and 3 bases from J, with 12 bases in between. The CDR3 is 14 amino acids. Germline V gene lookup returns CDR1 LGHDT and CDR2 YNNKEL (reference sequence).

The chain is built from TRBV19 and TRBJ2-1; 8 nucleotides align to TRBD2. Germline V lookup: CDR1 LNHDA, CDR2 SQIVND (reference sequence). The CDR3 has 16 residues. V lost 4 bases, J lost 3 bases, and 8 bases stayed unmatched. The CDR3 is CASSKGVREVYNEQFF. In DNA, the CDR3 is TGTGCCAGTAGTAAGGGAGTGCGGGAGGTCTACAATGAGCAGTTCTTC.

V and J are TRBV15 and TRBJ1-2; 9 positions match TRBD1. Germline values: CDR1 LNHNV, CDR2 YYDKDF (reference sequence). V lost 1 base to trimming and J lost 5 bases; unmatched junction nucleotides: 5. CDR3 length: 15 amino acids. Here the CDR3 reads CATSRGVGQGYGYTF. Written as DNA, the CDR3 is TGTGCCACCAGCAGAGGGGTGGGACAGGGATATGGCTACACCTTC.

The chain is built from TRBV7-2 and TRBJ2-7; D uncertain. The CDR3 consists of 12 residues. Germline values: CDR1 SGHTA, CDR2 FQGNSA. Trimming cost V 1 base and J 3 bases, with 4 bases left between them. This CDR3 reads CASSLVSYEQYF. Here the CDR3 DNA reads TGTGCCAGCAGCTTAGTTAGCTACGAGCAGTACTTC.

This chain joins TRBV9 and TRBJ1-2, with unresolved D. The ends were cut back, 0 bases at V and 4 bases at J, with 10 bases in the middle. The V gene's germline CDR1 is SGDLS and CDR2 YYNGEE. This CDR3 has 14 amino acids. CDR3 bases: TGTGCCAGCAGCGTAGACGCGGCGAGCTATGGCTACACCTTC. Protein sequence: CASSVDAASYGYTF. Variable domain in full (rest from reference TRBV9 and TRBJ1-2): DSGVTQTPKHLITATGQRVTLRCSPRSGDLSVYWYQQSLDQGLQFLIQYYNGEERAKGNILERFSAQQFPDLHSELNLSSLELGDSALYFCASSVDAASYGYTFGSGTRLTVV.

This clone was seen a few times. This sequence joins TRBV27 and TRBJ2-1, with 12 bases matching TRBD2. CDR1 is MNHEY, CDR2 SMNVEV, per germline (reference sequence). This CDR3 region has 15 residues. The V gene end was trimmed by 5 bases and the J gene end by 9 bases; junction bases not matched to a gene: 8. CDR3 amino acids: CASSPRLAGETEQFF. DNA for the CDR3: TGTGCCAGCAGTCCCCGACTAGCGGGGGAAACTGAGCAGTTCTTC.

In DNA, the CDR3 is TGCGCCAGCAGCGTACAAGAGACCCAGTACTTC. Amino acids: CASSVQETQYF. The chain links TRBV5-1 to TRBJ2-5; no definite D call. CDR3 length: 11 amino acids. The V and J ends lost 4 bases and 2 bases respectively, with 3 bases between them. Germline V gene sequence: CDR1 SGHRS, CDR2 YFSETQ.

The V gene is TRBV5-4, the J gene TRBJ2-1; 11 positions agree with TRBD2. Trimming at V came to 2 bases and at J to 8 bases, leaving 6 bases not matched to a gene. Germline CDR1 SGHNT, CDR2 YYREEE (reference sequence). The CDR3 spans 15 residues. The CDR3 here is CASSFGTSGGYEQFF. Here the CDR3 DNA reads TGTGCCAGCAGCTTCGGGACTAGCGGAGGGTATGAGCAGTTCTTC.

This clone has a handful of counts. The gene calls are TRBV12-3 or TRBV12-4 and TRBJ1-2, with TRBD1 matching over 8 bases. The CDR3 sequence is 12 residues long. Unmatched junction bases numbered 4, after V lost 6 bases and J lost 7 bases. CDR3 bases: TGTGCCAGCAGCCAGGACAGGGTTGGCTACACCTTC. This translates into CASSQDRVGYTF.

The gene calls are TRBV7-9 and TRBJ2-1, with D perhaps matching TRBD1 (6 bases). The CDR3 has 19 amino acids. The ends were cut back, 4 bases at V and 5 bases at J, with 27 bases in the middle. Germline V gene lookup returns CDR1 SEHNR and CDR2 FQNEAQ (reference sequence). In DNA form, the CDR3 reads TGTGCCAGCAGCTCCTCAAACCCTACCAGGGGCAAATGGGACAATGAGCAGTTCTTC. Translation: CASSSSNPTRGKWDNEQFF.

In its sample, this clone was seen a few times. The chain links TRBV5-4 to TRBJ2-3, with TRBD2 matching 14 bases. The V and J ends lost 2 bases and 6 bases, in that order; junction bases with no gene match: 5. Germline V gene lookup returns CDR1 SGHNT and CDR2 YYREEE (reference sequence). The CDR3 is 16 amino acids. CDR3 loop: CASSFRLAGGVDTQYF. The DNA of the CDR3 is TGTGCCAGCAGCTTCAGACTAGCGGGAGGGGTGGATACGCAGTATTTT.

The chain joins TRBV5-6 to TRBJ1-2; 9 bases are shared with TRBD1. J was trimmed by 5 bases and V by 2 bases; bases with no gene match: 10. Germline assignment: CDR1 SGHDT and CDR2 YYEEEE. This CDR3 contains 16 residues. CDR3 bases: TGTGCCAGCAGCTTAAAATTACAGGGGGCGGTGTATGGCTACACCTTC. Amino acid sequence: CASSLKLQGAVYGYTF.

The chain couples TRBV7-3 to TRBJ2-2, with 7 bases lining up with TRBD1. V gave up 6 bases and J gave up 5 bases; unmatched junction bases: 9. This CDR3 spans 15 amino acids. Per germline, CDR1 SGHTA and CDR2 FQGTGA. For the CDR3, the DNA is TGTGCCAGCAGTTCACAGGGGACGGGGACCGGGGAGCTGTTTTTT. This encodes CASSSQGTGTGELFF.

On this clone: The identical CDR3 is also encoded by other nucleotide sequences in the sample. The rearrangement uses TRBV11-2 and TRBJ1-2, with TRBD1 matching over 8 bases. J lost 8 bases, V lost 1 base, and 3 bases had no gene match. Germline V lookup: CDR1 SGHAT, CDR2 FQNNGV. CDR3 size: 13 residues. CDR3 amino acids: CASSLGTGYGYTF. The CDR3 nucleotides are TGTGCCAGCAGCTTAGGGACAGGGTACGGCTACACCTTC.

The chain links TRBV19 to TRBJ1-1; TRBD1 aligns across 8 bases. This CDR3 spans 13 amino acids. Germline V gene lookup returns CDR1 LNHDA and CDR2 SQIVND (reference sequence). V was pared by 6 bases and J by 13 bases, with 13 bases of the junction left unmatched. CDR3 in DNA: TGTGCCAGTAGACGGACAGGGATCACCGGGGATTTCTTT. Translated: CASRRTGITGDFF. Complete variable domain (other parts from reference TRBV19 and TRBJ1-1): DGGITQSPKYLFRKEGQNVTLSCEQNLNHDAMYWYRQDPGQGLRLIYYSQIVNDFQKGDIAEGYSVSREKKESFPLTVTSAQKNPTAFYLCASRRTGITGDFFGQGTRLTVV.

The J gene is TRBJ2-7, the V gene TRBV5-4; 7 bases align to TRBD1. CDR3 length equals 16 residues. Germline CDR1 and CDR2: SGHNT and YYREEE (reference sequence). V gave up 0 bases and J gave up 6 bases; unmatched junction bases: 12. The CDR3 spells CASSLARGQSNLEQYF. In nucleotides, the CDR3 is TGTGCCAGCAGCTTGGCGAGGGGGCAGTCGAATCTCGAGCAGTACTTC.

This sequence joins TRBV20-1 and TRBJ2-1; 11 bases fit TRBD2. The CDR3 extends over 16 amino acids. With V trimmed by 3 bases and J by 4 bases, 8 bases remained unmatched. Germline V gene data show CDR1 as DFQATT and CDR2 as SNEGSKA (reference sequence). The CDR3 bases are TGCAGTGCTAGTGGAGCCGGGACTAGCGGATACAATGAGCAGTTCTTC. The encoded protein is CSASGAGTSGYNEQFF.

The V and J genes are TRBV9 and TRBJ2-2; TRBD2 might be the D (6 bases). Germline lookup yields CDR1 SGDLS and CDR2 YYNGEE. The CDR3 length is 17 residues. Between the trimmed V and J ends, which lost 3 bases and 0 bases, there was a span of 15 bases. DNA for the CDR3: TGTGCCAGCAGCGATTCGTTCGGGGGAACGAACACCGGGGAGCTGTTTTTT. Its translation: CASSDSFGGTNTGELFF.

The chain uses TRBV10-3 and TRBJ2-5, with 7 bases lining up with TRBD2. This CDR3 is built from 17 residues. V was pared by 5 bases and J by 0 bases, with 12 bases of the junction left unmatched. Germline-derived CDR1 and CDR2 are ENHRY and SYGVKD. CDR3 residues: CAISWGGSKGDQETQYF. The CDR3 DNA reads TGTGCCATCAGTTGGGGGGGTAGCAAGGGTGACCAAGAGACCCAGTACTTC.